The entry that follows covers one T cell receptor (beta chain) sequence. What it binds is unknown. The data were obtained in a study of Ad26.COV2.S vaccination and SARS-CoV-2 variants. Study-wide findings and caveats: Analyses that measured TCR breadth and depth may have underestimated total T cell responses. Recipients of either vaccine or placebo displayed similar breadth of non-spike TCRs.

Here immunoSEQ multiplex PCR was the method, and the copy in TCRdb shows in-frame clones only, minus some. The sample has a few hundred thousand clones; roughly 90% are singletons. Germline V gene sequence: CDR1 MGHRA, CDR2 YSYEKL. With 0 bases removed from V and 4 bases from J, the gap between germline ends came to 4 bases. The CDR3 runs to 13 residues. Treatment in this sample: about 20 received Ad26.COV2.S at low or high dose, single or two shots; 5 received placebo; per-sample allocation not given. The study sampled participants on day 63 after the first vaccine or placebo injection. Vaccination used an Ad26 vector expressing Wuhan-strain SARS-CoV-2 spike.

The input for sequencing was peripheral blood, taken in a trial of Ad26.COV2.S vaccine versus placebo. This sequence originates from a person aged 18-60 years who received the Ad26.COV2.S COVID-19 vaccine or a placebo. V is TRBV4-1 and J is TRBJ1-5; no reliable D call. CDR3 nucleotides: TGCGCCAGCAGCCAAGAAATAAATCAGCCCCAGCATTTT. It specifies CASSQEINQPQHF.